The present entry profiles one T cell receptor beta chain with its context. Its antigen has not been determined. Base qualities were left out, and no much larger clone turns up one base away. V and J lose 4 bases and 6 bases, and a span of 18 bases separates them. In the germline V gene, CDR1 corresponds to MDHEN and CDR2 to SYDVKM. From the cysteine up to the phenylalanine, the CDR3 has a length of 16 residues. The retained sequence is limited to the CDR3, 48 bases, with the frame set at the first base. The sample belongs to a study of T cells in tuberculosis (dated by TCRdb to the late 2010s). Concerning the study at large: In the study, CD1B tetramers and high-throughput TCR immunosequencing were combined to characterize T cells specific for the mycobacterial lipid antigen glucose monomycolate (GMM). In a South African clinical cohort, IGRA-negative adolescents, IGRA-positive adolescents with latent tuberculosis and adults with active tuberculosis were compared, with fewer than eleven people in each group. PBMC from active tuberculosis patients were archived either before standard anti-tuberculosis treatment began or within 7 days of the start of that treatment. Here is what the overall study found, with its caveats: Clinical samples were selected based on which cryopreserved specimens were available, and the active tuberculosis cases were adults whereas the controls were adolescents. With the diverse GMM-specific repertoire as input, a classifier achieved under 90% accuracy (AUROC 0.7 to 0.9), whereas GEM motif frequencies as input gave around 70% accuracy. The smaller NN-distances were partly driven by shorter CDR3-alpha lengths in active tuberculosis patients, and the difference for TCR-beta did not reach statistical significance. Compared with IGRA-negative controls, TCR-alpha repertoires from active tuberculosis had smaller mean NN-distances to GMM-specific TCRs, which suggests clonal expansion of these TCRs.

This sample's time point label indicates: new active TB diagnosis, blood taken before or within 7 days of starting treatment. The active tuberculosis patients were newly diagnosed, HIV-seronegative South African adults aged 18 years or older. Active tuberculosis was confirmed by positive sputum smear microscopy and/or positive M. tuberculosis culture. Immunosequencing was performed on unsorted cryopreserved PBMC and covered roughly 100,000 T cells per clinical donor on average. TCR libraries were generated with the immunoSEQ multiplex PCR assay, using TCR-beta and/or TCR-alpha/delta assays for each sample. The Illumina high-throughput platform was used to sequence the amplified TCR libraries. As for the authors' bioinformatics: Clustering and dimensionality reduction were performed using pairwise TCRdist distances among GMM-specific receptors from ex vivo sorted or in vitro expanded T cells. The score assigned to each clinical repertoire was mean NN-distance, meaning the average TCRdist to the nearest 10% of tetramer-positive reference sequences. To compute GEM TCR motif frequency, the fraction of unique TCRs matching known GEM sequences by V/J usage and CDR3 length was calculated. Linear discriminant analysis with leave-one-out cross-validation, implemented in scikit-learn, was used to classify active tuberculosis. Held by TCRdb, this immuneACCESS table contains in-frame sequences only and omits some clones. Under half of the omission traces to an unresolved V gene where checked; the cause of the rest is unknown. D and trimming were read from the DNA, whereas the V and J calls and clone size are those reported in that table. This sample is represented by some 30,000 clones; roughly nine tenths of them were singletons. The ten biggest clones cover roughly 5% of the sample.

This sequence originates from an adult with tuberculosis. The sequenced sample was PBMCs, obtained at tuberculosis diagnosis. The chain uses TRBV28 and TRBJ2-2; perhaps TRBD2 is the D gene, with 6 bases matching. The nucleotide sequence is TGTGCCAGCAGTTCGATTGGTGGAGGGTCGGCCGGGGAGCTGTTTTTT. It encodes CASSSIGGGSAGELFF.